This TCR beta chain was identified during a study of blood T cell repertoires in COVID-19. Method: immunoSEQ multiplex PCR; TCRdb's copy keeps in-frame clones and lacks some. This sample has around 34,000 clones, with roughly 80% found just once. Trimming left V 3 bases short and J 6 bases short, with 9 bases between. CDR1 and CDR2 from the germline V gene are WSHSY and SAAADI. The CDR3 extends over 14 amino acids. The sequence was collected from a woman aged 70-85 years with acute or convalescent COVID-19. The sample was peripheral blood. V gene TRBV10-2 combines with J gene TRBJ1-6; D is unresolved. CDR3: CASSDVQINSPLHF. CDR3 in DNA: TGCGCCAGCAGTGACGTACAGATTAATTCACCCCTCCACTTT.